A few counts support the clone carrying this T cell receptor beta chain. No antigen is known for it. These data originate in a study of identical twins. Overall study results and limits: The study found weaker excess twin sharing in beta out-of-frame sequences.

Template switching, a step in the protocol, added a universal primer site, and cDNA carried unique molecular identifiers. TCRdb analysed the 5' RACE reads with MiXCR anew, one entry per CDR3 protein. The sample yields around 530,000 distinct CDR3 sequences, approximately 16% seen once. The CDR3 contains 13 residues. The germline V gene has CDR1 SGHNT and CDR2 YYREEE (reference sequence). The V end lost 2 bases, the J end lost 3 bases, and 8 bases lay between the germline ends. The same sample was also used in a study of yellow fever vaccine responses in identical twins. Per that study: The authors reported partly convergent, partly personalized vaccine responses in identical twins.

This TCR was sampled from a woman under 30 in good health. The source material was CD4+ T cells sorted from blood. V gene TRBV5-4 combines with J gene TRBJ2-5, with D maybe TRBD2 (5 bases). As DNA, the CDR3 is TGTGCCAGCAGCTTTGAGAGGGAAGAGACCCAGTACTTC. Translation gives CASSFEREETQYF.